This T cell receptor (beta chain) comes out of a study of CXCR3-negative and CXCR3-positive naive CD8 T cells. This CDR3 comprises 13 residues. Germline CDR1 is SQVTM and CDR2 is ANQGSEA. The libraries of TRB cDNA were prepared using 5' RACE with UMI labels. TCRdb reanalyzed the 5' RACE reads and collapses them to one entry per CDR3 protein, without DNA. The sample holds tens of thousands of distinct CDR3 sequences. About this clonotype itself: What it binds is unknown.

General study points: Partially decreased CXCR3 expression was recorded after cryopreservation, and fresh PBMCs were used in most assays. Memory cells showed distinct TRBV-TRBJ patterns, while the two naive subsets matched.

This sequence joins TRBV29-1 and TRBJ1-5; TCRdb selects TRBD1, and the lack of DNA leaves this call unchecked. The sample was memory CD8+ T cells from blood. This receptor was obtained from a human donor in good health. Some clones in this sample may be carry-over from other donors' samples. The CDR3: CSVGGTGIQPQHF. Full variable domain (outside the CDR3, taken from reference TRBV29-1 and TRBJ1-5): SAVISQKPSRDICQRGTSLTIQCQVDSQVTMMFWYRQQPGQSLTLIATANQGSEATYESGFVIDKFPISRPNLTFSTLTVSNMSPEDSSIYLCSVGGTGIQPQHFGDGTRLSIL.